This is a list of T cell receptor beta chains from one sample in a study of T cells in Graves' hyperthyroidism and ophthalmopathy. TCRdb redid the calling of the multiplex PCR reads with MiXCR, one entry per CDR3 protein. Among about 530,000 distinct CDR3 sequences listed, more than 15% were seen once. What was sequenced was blood. These receptors all come from a woman between 18 and 30 years old with Graves' ophthalmopathy. Both conserved end residues are trimmed from each CDR3.

ASSFNNGNTIY	TRBV11-2	TRBJ1-3
ASSDRDSAYNEQF	TRBV7-9	TRBJ2-1
ASSSLEGARGELF	TRBV6-2/TRBV6-3	TRBJ2-2
ASSFAFLNQTAEQY	TRBV12-3/TRBV12-4	TRBJ2-7
ASSLGVRGLYEQY	TRBV5-6	TRBJ2-7
ASSVGGQPNQPQH	TRBV9	TRBJ1-5
ASSSNTRGADTEAF	TRBV7-9	TRBJ1-1
ASSLDQGETQY	TRBV7-9	TRBJ2-5
ASRGAGQGAAANEKLF	TRBV28	TRBJ1-4
ASSKSRDRENTEAF	TRBV6-1	TRBJ1-1
ASSYGVDCGYT	TRBV6-8	TRBJ1-2
ASSRDWISGQANTEAF	TRBV27	TRBJ1-1
SAPGLLAPDTQY	TRBV20-1	TRBJ2-3
SARDPRGQPQH	TRBV20-1	TRBJ1-5
ASSRADNEQF	TRBV7-6	TRBJ2-1
AIPDRVGSNQPQH	TRBV5-1	TRBJ1-5
ASSQVPLDYLPYEQY	TRBV4-2	TRBJ2-7
ASSYKREVETQY	TRBV6-5	TRBJ2-5
ASSSGTGGPKAF	TRBV6-1	TRBJ1-1
ASSQDRVRNTGELF	TRBV4-1	TRBJ2-2
ASSPGADNNEQF	TRBV6-1	TRBJ2-1
ASSPSSTSRRDTEAF	TRBV4-1	TRBJ1-1
ASSFVSGSITDTQY	TRBV5-1	TRBJ2-3
ASGRLAGPILEETQY	TRBV6-1	TRBJ2-5
ASSQAPNSGNTIY	TRBV4-2	TRBJ1-3
AISQQATGELF	TRBV10-3	TRBJ2-2
ASSQGLAGGLLTYEQY	TRBV14	TRBJ2-7
SVDYAGSSAYGYT	TRBV29-1	TRBJ1-2
SARASAGATGELF	TRBV20-1	TRBJ2-2
ASSPRQFQGMNTEAF	TRBV7-4	TRBJ1-1
SARDLRTSGGKGYNEQF	TRBV20-1	TRBJ2-1
ATASGNTDTQY	TRBV24-1	TRBJ2-3
ASSSQGASTEAF	TRBV7-9	TRBJ1-1
ASSPGQGVGSTDTQY	TRBV7-3	TRBJ2-3
ASSPRGGYEQY	TRBV7-9	TRBJ2-7